This T cell receptor beta chain came from a study of blood T cell repertoires in COVID-19. On the study more broadly: Sites across the United States, Italy and Spain contributed samples from acute and convalescent COVID-19.

Clones were sequenced by immunoSEQ multiplex PCR, and TCRdb holds only the in-frame ones, with some missing. The table has approximately 200,000 clones, 70% to 90% seen once. V dropped 4 bases and J dropped 0 bases, with 13 bases sitting between them. CDR3 size: 15 residues. The germline gives CDR1 SGDLS, CDR2 YYNGEE. The sequencing sample was made of peripheral blood. The chain has TRBV9 and TRBJ1-1; unclear D gene. The receptor's source is a man aged 55 to 70 with acute or convalescent COVID-19. The CDR3 loop reads CASSPPGRLNTEAFF. The DNA of the CDR3 is TGTGCCAGCAGCCCACCGGGAAGGTTGAACACTGAAGCTTTCTTT.